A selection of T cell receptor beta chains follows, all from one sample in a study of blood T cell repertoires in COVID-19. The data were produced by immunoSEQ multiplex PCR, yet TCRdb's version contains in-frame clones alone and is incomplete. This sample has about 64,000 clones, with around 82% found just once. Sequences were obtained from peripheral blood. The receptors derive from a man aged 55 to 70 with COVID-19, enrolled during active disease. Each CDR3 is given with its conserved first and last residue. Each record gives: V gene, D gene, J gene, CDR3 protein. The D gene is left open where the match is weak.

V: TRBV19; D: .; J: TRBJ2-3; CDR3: CASSEQVLGGLTADTQYF
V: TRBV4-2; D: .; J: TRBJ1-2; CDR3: CASSQDPLYGYTF
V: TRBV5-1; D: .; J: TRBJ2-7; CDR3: CASSLRGLGGGSYEQYF
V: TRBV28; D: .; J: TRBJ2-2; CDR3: CASSLGAANTGELFF
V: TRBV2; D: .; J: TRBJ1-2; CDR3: CATRGAGGVGYTF
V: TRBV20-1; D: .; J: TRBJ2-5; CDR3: CRSGETQYF
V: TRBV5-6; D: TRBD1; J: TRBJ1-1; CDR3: CASSLVRQGADTEAFF
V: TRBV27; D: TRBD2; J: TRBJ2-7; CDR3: CASRETSGRYYEQYF
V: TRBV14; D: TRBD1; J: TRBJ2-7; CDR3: CASSRPTGTGDYEQYF
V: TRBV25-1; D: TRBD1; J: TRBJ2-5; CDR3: CASSDWGQAIEETQYF
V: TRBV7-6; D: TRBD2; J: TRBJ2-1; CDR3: CASSAETSGRLGYNEQFF
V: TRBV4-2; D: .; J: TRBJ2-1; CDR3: CASSRGPGQGGLAGGYNEQFF
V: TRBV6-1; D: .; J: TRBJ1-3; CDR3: CASSRGSSGNTIYF
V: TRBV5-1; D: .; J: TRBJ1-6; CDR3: CASSLSGPGNNSPLHF
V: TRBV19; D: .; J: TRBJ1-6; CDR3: CASSIGAGGTPPLHF
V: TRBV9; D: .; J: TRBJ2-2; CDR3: CASSVASAGELFF
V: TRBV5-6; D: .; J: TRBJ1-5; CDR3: CASSFGGAHQPQHF
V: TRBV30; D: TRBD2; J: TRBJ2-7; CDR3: CAWSVLAGTSYEQYF
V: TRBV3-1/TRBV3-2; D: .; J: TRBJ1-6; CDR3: CASSQGGRDNSPLHF
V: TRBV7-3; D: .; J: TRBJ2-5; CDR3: CASSFLQGETQYF
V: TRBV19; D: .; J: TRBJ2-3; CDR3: CASSIQLAAGSTDTQYF
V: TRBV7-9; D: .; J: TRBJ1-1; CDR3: CASSLGPLSTEAFF
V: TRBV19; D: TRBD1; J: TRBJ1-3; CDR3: CASMPQGGVYTIYF
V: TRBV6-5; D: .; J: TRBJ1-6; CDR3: CASSYASGSPLHF
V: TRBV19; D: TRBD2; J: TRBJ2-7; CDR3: CASSMLAGSYEQYF
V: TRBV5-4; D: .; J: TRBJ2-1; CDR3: CASSPDGNEQFF
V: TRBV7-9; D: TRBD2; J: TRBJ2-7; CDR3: CASSSTGTSGYYEQYF
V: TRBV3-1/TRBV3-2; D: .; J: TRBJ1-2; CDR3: CASSQSGQTYGYTF
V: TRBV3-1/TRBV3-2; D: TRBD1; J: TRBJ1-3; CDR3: CASSRQGAGNTIYF
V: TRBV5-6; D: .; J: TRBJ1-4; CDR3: CASSSSQGGNEKLFF
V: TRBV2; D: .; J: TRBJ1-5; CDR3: CASSRDEWPQHF
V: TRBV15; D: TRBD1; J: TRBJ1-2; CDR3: CATRDSGYYGYTF
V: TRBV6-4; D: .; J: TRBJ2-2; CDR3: CASSVEGGMRTGELFF
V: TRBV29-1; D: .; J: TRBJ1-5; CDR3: CSVEGGQGQPQHF
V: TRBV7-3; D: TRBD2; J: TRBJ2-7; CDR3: CASRPNSGGNYEQYF
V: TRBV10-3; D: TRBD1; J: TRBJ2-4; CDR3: CAISRWDGDRNIQYF
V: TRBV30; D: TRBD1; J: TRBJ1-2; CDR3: CALRLGQGGRYTF
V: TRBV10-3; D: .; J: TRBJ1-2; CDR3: CATGPGLRGYTF
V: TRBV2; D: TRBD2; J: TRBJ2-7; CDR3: CASSDIAGGPEQYF
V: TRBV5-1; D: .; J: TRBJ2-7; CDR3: CASSLFSSYEQYF
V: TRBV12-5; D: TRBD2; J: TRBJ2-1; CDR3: CASGLVLERERNEQFF
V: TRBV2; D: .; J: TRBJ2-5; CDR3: CASSGAHHQETQYF
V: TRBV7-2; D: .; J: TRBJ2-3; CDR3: CASRSGLSTDTQYF
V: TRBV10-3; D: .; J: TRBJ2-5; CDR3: CAISDFGEYQETQYF
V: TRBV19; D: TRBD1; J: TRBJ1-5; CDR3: CASSGQGNNQPQHF
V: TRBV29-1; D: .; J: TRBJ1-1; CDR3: CSVYDSQAFF
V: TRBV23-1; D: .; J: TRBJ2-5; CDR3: CASSLAGVQETQYF
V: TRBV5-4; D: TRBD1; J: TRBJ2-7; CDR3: CASSLAGQGAEQYF
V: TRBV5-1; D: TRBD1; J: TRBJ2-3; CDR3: CASSSEDRGTDTQYF
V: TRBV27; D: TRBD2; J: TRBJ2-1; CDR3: CASSLSSGRVNEQFF
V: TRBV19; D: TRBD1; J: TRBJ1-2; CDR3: CASRDDRGDGYTF
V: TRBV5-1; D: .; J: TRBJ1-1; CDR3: CASSFNSFNTEAFF
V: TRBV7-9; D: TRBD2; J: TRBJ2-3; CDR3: CASSSPPGGGTDTQYF
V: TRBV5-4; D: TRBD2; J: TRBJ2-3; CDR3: CASSLASGESTDTQYF
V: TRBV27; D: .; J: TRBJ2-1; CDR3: CASSSRIRTIAESSYNEQFF
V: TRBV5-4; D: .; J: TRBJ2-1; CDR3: CASSERTGVGQFF